This TCR beta chain was sequenced during a study of T cells of healthy individuals. TCRdb passed the 5' RACE reads through MiXCR, listing each CDR3 protein once. This table holds roughly 87,000 distinct CDR3 sequences, around 17% found once. V was clipped by 5 bases and J by 6 bases, with 3 bases between them. Germline V gene lookup returns CDR1 MNHEY and CDR2 SMNVEV (reference sequence). The CDR3 spans 10 residues. The TCR originated in a human donor in good health. The chain recombines TRBV27 with TRBJ2-3, with D unresolved. CDR3 bases: TGTGCCAGCAGTAGGGATACGCAGTATTTT. Translation: CASSRDTQYF.